The 26 T cell receptor beta chains listed next were all sequenced from one sample in a study of T cell repertoires in cytomegalovirus infection. Their antigens remain unidentified. One entry per CDR3 protein, called by TCRdb with MiXCR from the reads. The sample lists 140,000 to 150,000 distinct CDR3 sequences, around 30% seen once, with roughly 47% in the top ten. Sequences were derived from CD8+ T cells from cultured PBMCs, sampled from culture after CMV antigen stimulation. Receptors were obtained from a human donor in good health (CMV status not recorded). Some clones in this sample may be carry-over from other donors' samples.

In its sample, this clonotype was seen a few times. The chain links TRBV3-1 to TRBJ2-7; D tentatively fits TRBD1 or TRBD2 (6 bases each). Germline V gives CDR1 LGHDT, CDR2 YNNKEL (reference sequence). V shed 1 base and J shed 5 bases, with 15 bases lying between them. The CDR3 consists of 15 residues. DNA for the CDR3: TGTGCCAGCAGCCAAGTCTACGGGGGCGGCGACGAGCAGTACTTC. Its translation: CASSQVYGGGDEQYF.

The chain combines TRBV7-2 with TRBJ2-3, with 12 bases matching TRBD2. The J segment lost 3 bases and the V segment lost 1 base, leaving 5 bases of the junction unmatched. CDR3 size: 17 residues. Germline CDR1 and CDR2: SGHTA and FQGNSA. For the CDR3, the DNA is TGTGCCAGCAGCTTAGTCCCTAGCGGGGGGGCAACAGATACGCAGTATTTT. Amino acid sequence: CASSLVPSGGATDTQYF.

This clonotype was found many times. The chain joins TRBV7-6 to TRBJ2-2; D is possibly TRBD1 or TRBD2 (5 bases each). This CDR3 contains 14 residues. The V and J ends lost 3 bases and 6 bases respectively, with 11 bases between them. Germline assignment: CDR1 SGHVS and CDR2 FNYEAQ. This CDR3 is CASSLGRQPGELFF. DNA for the CDR3: TGTGCCAGCAGCTTGGGACGTCAACCCGGGGAGCTGTTTTTT.

The rearrangement links TRBV5-4 to TRBJ2-3, with 10 bases that match TRBD2. V shed 3 bases and J 6 bases; nucleotides not matched to a gene: 13. Germline V gives CDR1 SGHNT, CDR2 YYREEE (reference sequence). The CDR3 consists of 17 residues. The CDR3 nucleotides read TGTGCCAGCAGCTCCGGCCAAGAGCGGGGGGGAGCTGATACGCAGTATTTT. Translating it yields CASSSGQERGGADTQYF. Filled out from reference TRBV5-4 and TRBJ2-3, the complete variable domain reads ETGVTQSPTHLIKTRGQQVTLRCSSQSGHNTVSWYQQALGQGPQFIFQYYREEENGRGNFPPRFSGLQFPNYSSELNVNALELDDSALYLCASSSGQERGGADTQYFGPGTRLTVL.

This clonotype appeared many times. J is TRBJ1-5 and V is TRBV7-9; TRBD1 matches 7 bases. With 0 bases clipped from V and 8 bases from J, the junction kept 7 bases outside the gene matches. The germline gives CDR1 SEHNR, CDR2 FQNEAQ (reference sequence). The CDR3 runs 15 residues. Here the CDR3 reads CASSLAAGGPEPQHF. CDR3 DNA: TGTGCCAGCAGCTTAGCGGCAGGGGGTCCGGAGCCCCAGCATTTT.

V usage is TRBV20-1 and J usage is TRBJ1-2, with D possibly being TRBD1 (5 bases). The V and J ends lost 0 bases and 0 bases respectively, with 11 bases between them. Germline assignment: CDR1 DFQATT and CDR2 SNEGSKA (reference sequence). The CDR3 covers 15 residues. The CDR3 nucleotides are TGCAGTGCTAGAGACCCAGGGAGATCTAACTATGGCTACACCTTC. It is translated as CSARDPGRSNYGYTF.

This chain connects TRBV4-2 to TRBJ2-3, with 7 nucleotides matching TRBD2. Trimming took 3 bases from V and 0 from J; bases not matched to a gene: 9. Germline CDR1 reads LGHNA; CDR2 reads YNFKEQ. This CDR3 has 17 amino acids. In nucleotides, the CDR3 is TGTGCCAGCAGCCACCCCCCCCCAGCGGGGAGCACAGATACGCAGTATTTT. Protein: CASSHPPPAGSTDTQYF.

The V and J genes are TRBV7-3 and TRBJ2-2, with D perhaps being TRBD1 or TRBD2 (5 bases each). Germline V gene sequence: CDR1 SGHTA, CDR2 FQGTGA. The CDR3 covers 16 residues. Deletions cut 5 bases from V and 1 base from J, with 14 bases between. The CDR3 coding sequence is TGTGCCAGCAGCGTACCGGGACGAGAGAACACCGGGGAGCTGTTTTTT. This gives the protein CASSVPGRENTGELFF. Based on the CDR3 plus reference TRBV7-3 and TRBJ2-2, the full variable domain is GAGVSQTPSNKVTEKGKYVELRCDPISGHTALYWYRQSLGQGPEFLIYFQGTGAADDSGLPNDRFFAVRPEGSVSTLKIQRTERGDSAVYLCASSVPGRENTGELFFGEGSRLTVL.

The chain couples TRBV6-6 to TRBJ1-4; D is unclear. Germline CDR1 MNHNY, CDR2 SVGAGI (reference sequence). CDR3 size: 16 residues. V lost 0 bases to trimming and J lost 0 bases, with 8 bases between them. CDR3 DNA sequence: TGTGCCAGCAGTTACTCTATGGGTGCAACTAATGAAAAACTGTTTTTT. Protein product: CASSYSMGATNEKLFF.

There are a few counts of this clonotype. V and J are TRBV20-1 and TRBJ1-4, with D unclear. Germline CDR1 reads DFQATT; CDR2 reads SNEGSKA (reference sequence). CDR3 length: 15 residues. V was pared by 1 base and J by 8 bases, with 17 bases between. The DNA for the CDR3 is TGCAGTGCTAGAGTTCGGAAGTATAAAGGGGAAAAACTGTTTTTT. Amino acids: CSARVRKYKGEKLFF.

This clonotype was seen repeatedly, ten times or more. The rearrangement links TRBV7-6 to TRBJ2-7; D is uncertain. CDR3 length: 12 amino acids. CDR1 is SGHVS and CDR2 is FNYEAQ in the germline V gene. Trimming stripped 1 base from V and 6 bases from J, with 7 bases between. This CDR3 reads CASSLVPAEQYF. CDR3 DNA: TGTGCCAGCAGCTTAGTTCCCGCCGAGCAGTACTTC.

The CDR3 nucleotides are TGTGCCAGCCTGGGACATCAGAACACTGAAGCTTTCTTT. It yields the protein CASLGHQNTEAFF. This sequence joins TRBV27 and TRBJ1-1; D possibly corresponds to TRBD1 (6 bases). The V gene lost 8 bases and the J gene lost 1 base, with 11 bases spanning the gap. This CDR3 spans 13 amino acids. The V gene's germline CDR1 is MNHEY and CDR2 SMNVEV (reference sequence).

This clonotype was found many times. DNA of the CDR3: TGTGCCAGCAGGTCCGGGACAGGAGCATACAATGAGCAGTTCTTC. It encodes CASRSGTGAYNEQFF. J is TRBJ2-1 and V is TRBV2; 8 positions agree with TRBD1. V shed 6 bases and J 4 bases; nucleotides not matched to a gene: 8. From germline, CDR1 is SNHLY and CDR2 FYNNEI. The CDR3 runs 15 residues.

The rearrangement joins TRBV3-1 to TRBJ2-1, with 9 nucleotides matching TRBD2. V was clipped by 5 bases and J by 0 bases; unmatched bases: 5. The CDR3 loop spans 16 amino acids. The germline V gene encodes CDR1 LGHDT and CDR2 YNNKEL (reference sequence). The CDR3 region is CASSYGGGASYNEQFF. In nucleotides, the CDR3 is TGTGCCAGCAGCTACGGCGGGGGGGCCTCCTACAATGAGCAGTTCTTC.

The V and J genes are TRBV27 and TRBJ2-7; D may be TRBD1 (5 bases). The CDR3 totals 14 residues. The V gene's germline CDR1 is MNHEY and CDR2 SMNVEV (reference sequence). The ends were cut back, 5 bases at V and 7 bases at J, with 18 bases in the middle. CDR3 sequence (DNA): TGTGCCAGCAGTCCTTCCCAGGGTTACTGGGAGCAGTACTTC. Translating gives CASSPSQGYWEQYF.

This clonotype was seen a handful of times. The chain carries TRBV3-1 and TRBJ2-3; no firm D call. CDR3 length: 15 amino acids. Trimming removed 4 bases at V and 1 base at J, with 12 bases between. Looked up from germline, CDR1 is LGHDT and CDR2 is YNNKEL (reference sequence). CDR3 DNA: TGTGCCAGCAGCCTCGGTGGCTCTGGCACAGATACGCAGTATTTT. Translation gives CASSLGGSGTDTQYF.

The J gene is TRBJ1-2, the V gene TRBV7-9; maybe TRBD1 (5 bases). The CDR3 has 14 residues. The V gene's germline CDR1 is SEHNR and CDR2 FQNEAQ (reference sequence). Trimming left V 5 bases short and J 6 bases short, with 16 bases between. CDR3 bases: TGTGCCAGCAGCCCCGCGGGGGGGGAGGATGGCTACACCTTC. Its protein product is CASSPAGGEDGYTF.

The chain combines TRBV7-2 with TRBJ1-2, with 8 bases lining up with TRBD1. There are 15 residues in the CDR3. With V trimmed by 2 bases and J by 6 bases, 8 bases remained unmatched. Germline assignment: CDR1 SGHTA and CDR2 FQGNSA. The CDR3 DNA reads TGTGCCAGCAGCTTACCAGGGGGCGACATGGATGGCTACACCTTC. It specifies CASSLPGGDMDGYTF.

This chain connects TRBV28 to TRBJ2-2; D gene uncertain. The germline gives CDR1 MDHEN, CDR2 SYDVKM. The CDR3 loop spans 13 amino acids. The V end lost 3 bases, the J end lost 0 bases, and 2 bases lay between the germline ends. In DNA, the CDR3 is TGTGCCAGCAGTTTCACGAACACCGGGGAGCTGTTTTTT. Translation: CASSFTNTGELFF.

This rearrangement joins TRBV7-9 to TRBJ1-1; 9 positions agree with TRBD1. The CDR3 sequence is 15 residues long. V dropped 4 bases and J dropped 5; count of bases not matched to a gene: 8. Germline assignment: CDR1 SEHNR and CDR2 FQNEAQ (reference sequence). CDR3 coding DNA: TGTGCCAGCAGCTGGGCGACAGGGGGGGAGACTGAAGCTTTCTTT. This sequence encodes CASSWATGGETEAFF. Full variable domain (rest looked up from reference TRBV7-9 and TRBJ1-1): DTGVSQNPRHKITKRGQNVTFRCDPISEHNRLYWYRQTLGQGPEFLTYFQNEAQLEKSRLLSDRFSAERPKGSFSTLEIQRTEQGDSAMYLCASSWATGGETEAFFGQGTRLTVV.

This clonotype occurred a few times. V and J are TRBV6-4 and TRBJ2-3; D is undetermined. This CDR3 region has 14 residues. The V and J ends lost 4 bases and 1 base respectively, with 9 bases between them. In germline, CDR1 is MRHNA, CDR2 SNTAGT. The CDR3 DNA sequence: TGTGCCAGCAGTGCGTCACTTGGCACAGATACGCAGTATTTT. Protein: CASSASLGTDTQYF.

This chain joins TRBV12-3 or TRBV12-4 and TRBJ1-2; 8 nucleotides line up with TRBD1. The CDR3 loop spans 14 amino acids. After removal of 6 bases from V and 7 bases from J, the junction contained 10 bases not matched to a gene. CDR3 bases: TGTGCCAGCAGCCGCCGGACAGGGCGTCCTGGCTACACCTTC. Translated, it gives CASSRRTGRPGYTF.

The chain links TRBV27 to TRBJ2-3; 8 bases line up with TRBD1. V gave up 3 bases and J gave up 8 bases; unmatched junction bases: 13. Germline loops: CDR1 MNHEY, CDR2 SMNVEV (reference sequence). The CDR3 is 16 residues long. In nucleotides, the CDR3 is TGTGCCAGCAGTTTTGTCCCCGGGACAGGACCTTCTACGCAGTATTTT. Translated: CASSFVPGTGPSTQYF.

This clonotype was counted at least ten times. The gene calls are TRBV7-2 and TRBJ2-7; D is uncertain. In germline, CDR1 is SGHTA, CDR2 FQGNSA. V lost 0 bases and J lost 3, with 9 bases in between. The CDR3 is made up of 14 amino acids. CDR3 DNA sequence: TGTGCCAGCAGCTTAGCAGCCAGTAACTACGAGCAGTACTTC. It encodes CASSLAASNYEQYF.

The chain combines TRBV4-1 with TRBJ2-7; D perhaps matches TRBD1 (6 bases). CDR3 length: 14 amino acids. The V end lost 4 bases, the J end lost 3 bases, and 13 bases lay between the germline ends. CDR1 MGHRA and CDR2 YSYEKL come from the germline V gene. The CDR3 DNA sequence: TGCGCCAGCAGCCCCTGGGACACCTACTACGAGCAGTACTTC. This translates into CASSPWDTYYEQYF.

This clonotype was counted ten times or more. CDR3 in amino acids: CASSSTSGGATDTQYF. Here the CDR3 DNA reads TGTGCCAGCAGCTCAACTAGCGGGGGGGCGACAGATACGCAGTATTTT. The chain has TRBV7-9 and TRBJ2-3; 13 nucleotides match TRBD2. Germline values: CDR1 SEHNR, CDR2 FQNEAQ (reference sequence). The CDR3 has 16 residues. Trimming cost V 4 bases and J 3 bases; bases outside gene matches: 4.